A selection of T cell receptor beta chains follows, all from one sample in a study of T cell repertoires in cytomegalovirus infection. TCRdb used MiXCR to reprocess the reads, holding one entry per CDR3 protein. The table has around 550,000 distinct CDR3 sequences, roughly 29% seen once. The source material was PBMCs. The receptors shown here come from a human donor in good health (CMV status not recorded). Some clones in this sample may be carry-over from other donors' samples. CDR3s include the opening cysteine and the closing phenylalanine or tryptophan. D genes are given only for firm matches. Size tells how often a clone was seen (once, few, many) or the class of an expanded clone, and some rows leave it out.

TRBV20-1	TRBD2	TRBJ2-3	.	TGCAGTGCTACACCCATAGCGGGAGCGGGTTCTAGCACAGATACGCAGTATTTT	CSATPIAGAGSSTDTQYF
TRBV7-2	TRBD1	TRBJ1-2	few	TGTGCCAGCAGCTTAGGAGGGTTCCGGGACAGGGTAAACTATGGCTACACCTTC	CASSLGGFRDRVNYGYTF
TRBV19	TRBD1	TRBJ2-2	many	TGTGCCAGTATCAACCCTGGACAGGGGGCCCATCTGAACACCGGGGAGCTGTTTTTT	CASINPGQGAHLNTGELFF
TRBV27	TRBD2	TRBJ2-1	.	TGTGCCAGCAGTTTAAGGGGACTAGCGGGACCCCAAAGACCCTACCACAATGAGCAGTTCTTC	CASSLRGLAGPQRPYHNEQFF
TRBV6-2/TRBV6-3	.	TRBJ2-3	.	TGTGCCAGCAGTTACGTGGGGGGGCCCACAGATACGCAGTATTTT	CASSYVGGPTDTQYF
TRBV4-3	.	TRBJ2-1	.	TGCGCCAGCAGCCAAGATTGGAGGAATGAGCAGTTCTTC	CASSQDWRNEQFF
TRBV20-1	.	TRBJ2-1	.	TGCAGTGCCAGTAATGTGGTATATGGGAGCGAGCAGTTCTTC	CSASNVVYGSEQFF
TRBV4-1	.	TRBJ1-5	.	TGCGCCAGCAGCCAAGTTTGGACACCGATTCAGCCCCAGCATTTT	CASSQVWTPIQPQHF
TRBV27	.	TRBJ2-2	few	TGTGCCAGCAGTTTATCGATGGGAGACAGGAAAGCCGGGGAGCTGTTTTTT	CASSLSMGDRKAGELFF
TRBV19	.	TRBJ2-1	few	TGTGCCAGTAGTATCCTTAGCGGTGGGTACAATGAGCAGTTCTTC	CASSILSGGYNEQFF
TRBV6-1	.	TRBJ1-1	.	TGTGCCAGCGACTCTAAAGGGGGCACTGAAGCTTTCTTT	CASDSKGGTEAFF
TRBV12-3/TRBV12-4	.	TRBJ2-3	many	TGTGCCAGCAGTTTGAGGGCGGCCGACACAGATACGCAGTATTTT	CASSLRAADTDTQYF
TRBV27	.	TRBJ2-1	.	TGTGCCAGCAGTTTATCTCCCCGGGGTCAGGGGCATGATGAGCAGTTCTTC	CASSLSPRGQGHDEQFF
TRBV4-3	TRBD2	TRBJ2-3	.	TGCGCCAGCAGCCAAGATTCTAGCGGGAGCACAGATACGCAGTATTTT	CASSQDSSGSTDTQYF
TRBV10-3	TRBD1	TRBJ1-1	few	TGTGCCATCAGTGGAGCAGGGGGCGCGGAGTATGCTTTCTTT	CAISGAGGAEYAFF
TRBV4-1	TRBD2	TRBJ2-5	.	TGCGCCAGCAGCCAAGGGGGTGGGGGAGGGCTAGAGGAGACCCAGTACTTC	CASSQGGGGGLEETQYF
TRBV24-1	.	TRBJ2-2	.	TGTGCCACCAGTGACTCCGGCCGGGAGCTGTTTTTT	CATSDSGRELFF
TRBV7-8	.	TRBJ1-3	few	TGTGCCAGCAGCTTATTACCGGGCGGAGCCATATATTTT	CASSLLPGGAIYF
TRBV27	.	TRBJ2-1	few	TGTGCCAGCAGCCCCTCGTCCGGGAATGAGCAGTTCTTC	CASSPSSGNEQFF
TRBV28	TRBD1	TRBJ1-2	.	TGTGCTATTTCCGATCCAGGGACAGGGATTGAGGGCTACACCTTC	CAISDPGTGIEGYTF
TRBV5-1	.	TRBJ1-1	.	TGCGCCAGCAGCTTGGAACAGGGAGACACTGAAGCTTTCTTT	CASSLEQGDTEAFF
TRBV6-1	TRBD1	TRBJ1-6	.	TGTGCCAGCAGTGACCCCCCGGGACAGGTTTTTTCACCCCTCCACTTT	CASSDPPGQVFSPLHF
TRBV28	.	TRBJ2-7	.	TGTGCCAGCAGTCCCTGGATCCAGGGACGTAACGAGCAGTACTTC	CASSPWIQGRNEQYF
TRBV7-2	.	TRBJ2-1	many	TGTGCCAGCAGCTTGGTCGGCGGGATTGAGCAGTTCTTC	CASSLVGGIEQFF
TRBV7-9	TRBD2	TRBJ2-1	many	TGTGCCAGCACCAGACTAGCGGGGCAGCATTACAATGAGCAGTTCTTC	CASTRLAGQHYNEQFF
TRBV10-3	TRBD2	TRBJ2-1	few	TGTGCCATCAGTGACCGGGGACTAGCGGGAGTATCTCTCCTCAATGAGCAGTTCTTC	CAISDRGLAGVSLLNEQFF
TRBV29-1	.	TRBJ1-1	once	TGCAGCGCAGACCGGGCTAAACTGAACACTGAAGCTTTCTTT	CSADRAKLNTEAFF
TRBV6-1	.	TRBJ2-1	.	TGTGCCAGCAGTGAATTGATCGGGAGTATTAATGAGCAGTTCTTC	CASSELIGSINEQFF
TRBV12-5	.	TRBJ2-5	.	TGTGCTAGTGGTTTGAATGGCGGGGAGACCCAGTACTTC	CASGLNGGETQYF
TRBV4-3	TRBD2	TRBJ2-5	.	TGCGCCAGCAGCCCTAGCGGGAGGGCCGGGGAGACCCAGTACTTC	CASSPSGRAGETQYF
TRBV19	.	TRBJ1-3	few	TGTGCCAGTAGTATTGGGGGCGGTCTCTCTGGAAACACCATATATTTT	CASSIGGGLSGNTIYF
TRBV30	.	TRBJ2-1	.	TGTGCCTGGAGTGTCACAGGCTTTTACAATGAGCAGTTCTTC	CAWSVTGFYNEQFF
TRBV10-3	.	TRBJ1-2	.	TGTGCCATCCGACGAAGGGAGGAGAACTATGGCTACACCTTC	CAIRRREENYGYTF
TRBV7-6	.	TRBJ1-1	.	TGTGCCAGCAGCTTAGAGTGGGCTGAAGCTTTCTTT	CASSLEWAEAFF
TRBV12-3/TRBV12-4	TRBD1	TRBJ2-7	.	TGTGCCAGCAGCCTTACCGGGACAGGCGAGCAGTACTTC	CASSLTGTGEQYF
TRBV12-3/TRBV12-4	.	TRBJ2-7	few	TGTGCCAGCCAAAAGGAGGACCCCCCCTACGAGCAGTACTTC	CASQKEDPPYEQYF
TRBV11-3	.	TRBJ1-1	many	TGTGCCAGCAGCTTTAGACGGGGGAACACTGAAGCTTTCTTT	CASSFRRGNTEAFF
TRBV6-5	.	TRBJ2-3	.	TGTGCCAGCGAGTCTTTAGAGGGTACGCAGTATTTT	CASESLEGTQYF
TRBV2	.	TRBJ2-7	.	TGTGCCAGCAGTGATCCCGGGAGATCGACCTACGAGCAGTACTTC	CASSDPGRSTYEQYF
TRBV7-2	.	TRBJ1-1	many	TGTGCCAGCAGCTTAGATCAGGGAACTGAAGCTTTCTTT	CASSLDQGTEAFF
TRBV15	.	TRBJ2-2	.	TGTGCCACCAGCAGAGATGTAGGGCCCGGGGAGCTGTTTTTT	CATSRDVGPGELFF
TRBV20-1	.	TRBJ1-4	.	TGCAGTGCTAGATGGAACCTGAATGAAAAACTGTTTTTT	CSARWNLNEKLFF